This T cell receptor beta chain was found in a study of T cell repertoires in ileal Crohn's disease (dated by TCRdb to between 2018 and 2020). For context, the study as a whole: Median disease duration was roughly 8.2 years, and roughly a third of patients were identified as active smokers at the time of surgery. Neoterminal ileum biopsies obtained at postoperative colonoscopy were designated as M6 samples. Every patient underwent surgery because of a complication, which was stricturing disease in around 61% of cases and penetrating disease in roughly 39%. A prospective multicentre cohort supplied the 55 or so Crohn's disease patients whose TCR repertoires were analysed. A Rutgeerts score higher than i0 was the definition used for endoscopic postoperative recurrence. Roughly half of the patients were given postoperative therapy, with 11 receiving thiopurines and around 18 receiving anti-TNF agents. A total of 171 mucosal samples from around 57 patients were sequenced, collected from several sites on the surgical specimen as well as at postoperative endoscopy. Running in parallel with the study was a multicentre cohort set up to find predictors of early endoscopic recurrence following ileocolonic resection. What the work shows at the level of the full study, not this receptor alone: Sorted CD8 T cells carried more high-frequency clones than CD4 T cells, suggesting mucosal expansions were mainly CD8. Only a subgroup of patients, of unstated size, had their mucosal CD4 and CD8 T cells sorted and sequenced. Endoscopic recurrence was linked to a higher percentage of high-frequency clones at surgery, and recurrence occurred in every patient whose clonality exceeded 26.8% (18/57). Within the first year after surgery, the timing of postoperative endoscopy varied, and the median delay was roughly 6.6 months. A significantly higher proportion of clonal expansions was observed in active smokers at surgery than in non-smokers (approximately 28% vs 17%, p=0.02).

Turning to this clone: The target of this receptor is not known. No quality values exist for individual bases; no much larger clone is one base distant.

The time point label of this sample denotes: neoterminal ileum biopsy at postoperative endoscopy, about 6 months after surgery. To be eligible, patients had to be adults with ileal or ileocolonic Crohn's disease and an indication for ileocolonic resection. Whole ileal mucosal biopsies were kept frozen at -80 degrees C prior to DNA extraction. Genomic DNA was isolated from frozen whole biopsies using a TRizol-based method, and the DNA was quantified with a NanoDrop 2000 spectrophotometer. Roughly 500 nanograms of biopsy DNA per sample were submitted for commercial TCRB immunosequencing. A two-step, amplification bias-controlled multiplex PCR was used by Adaptive Biotechnology to amplify CDR3 regions from genomic DNA. Primers for every V and J gene segment were used in the first PCR, and barcodes and Illumina adapters were added in the second PCR. An Illumina instrument was used to sequence the CDR3 libraries. The authors' pipeline ran thus. The analysis drew on both the pipelines supplied by the vendor and custom analysis of the raw data in R/Bioconductor running R version 3.3.0. Clonality, ranging from 0 to 1, was calculated as the inverse of the normalised Shannon entropy of all productive clones. The repertoire share taken up by the top 100 clones defined high-frequency clones, and only clones that passed a 95% confidence test were kept. The Simpson index measured repertoire diversity, and the Morisita-Horn index measured overlap between samples. TCRdb took this table from immuneACCESS and kept in-frame rearrangements with V and J called. Such tables lack part of the clones; where checked against another copy, unresolved V genes explain under half of the gap, and the rest is unexplained. V, J and clone size derive from that table, while D and trimming were established from the DNA sequence. The sample records roughly 4,000 clones, approximately 81% of which are singletons. Around 13% of the sample is taken by the ten largest.

For this chain, trimming is 0 bases at the V end and 3 bases at the J end, and the number of junction bases without a gene match is 17. According to the germline V gene, CDR1 reads LGHNA and CDR2 reads YSLEER. The CDR3 measures 20 amino acids from cysteine to phenylalanine. The sequence is cut down to CDR3 DNA, 60 bases in frame from base 1. The chain is made from TRBV4-3 and TRBJ2-3; 8 central nucleotides agree with TRBD2. This TCR derives from an adult with Crohn's disease. The sequenced sample consisted of ileal tissue. The nucleotide sequence reads as follows: TGCGCCAGCAGCCAAGAGTTTAGGCGGGGGGCCCCCGTTTCGACAGATACGCAGTATTTT. Its protein is CASSQEFRRGAPVSTDTQYF.